This TCR beta chain was obtained from a study of T-cell reconstitution after alpha-beta-depleted transplantation in children. Study results and caveats: Some patients' high day-60 TCRbeta diversity was attributed to recipient cells surviving conditioning. Roughly two months post-transplant, alpha-beta T cells reportedly originated from several hundred graft clones that had expanded. A year post-transplant, T-cell counts and diversity derived mostly from newly produced T cells.

Unique molecular identifiers were incorporated when the TCRbeta library was constructed. TCRdb re-analysed the PCR reads in MiXCR, keeping a single row per CDR3 protein. Of a few hundred thousand distinct CDR3 sequences listed, roughly 13% are singletons. A word on this clonotype: What it recognizes is unknown.

Germline CDR1 and CDR2: LNHDA and SQIVND (reference sequence). The V end lost 4 bases, the J end lost 2 bases, and 24 bases lay between the germline ends. The CDR3 is 19 residues long. The TCR sequence derives from a male patient between 10 and 17 years old who had a stem cell transplant for acute myeloid leukemia, so the T cells may come from the graft donor. The source material was PBMCs, mostly from graft donor cells, sampled 360 days after TCRalphabeta/CD19-depleted stem cell transplant. This chain connects TRBV19 to TRBJ2-1; D possibly corresponds to TRBD1 (7 bases). For the CDR3, the DNA is TGTGCCAGTAGTAAGGAGGGACACCTTCACAGGGGAGCCTACAATGAGCAGTTCTTC. Its protein product is CASSKEGHLHRGAYNEQFF.